Listed here are 5 T cell receptor beta chains from one sample, sequenced in a study of OX40 agonist ivuxolimab in advanced cancers. The library was produced with the immunoSEQ multiplex PCR assay. Imported from immuneACCESS, the table was reduced by TCRdb to in-frame sequences with V and J called. These copies leave out some clones; in studies compared against another copy, an unresolved V gene accounts for under half, and the cause of the remainder is not known. The sample table lists 60,000 to 85,000 clones, approximately 95% of them with a count of one. The ten most abundant clones make up roughly 21% of the sample. Sequenced material: CD4+ or CD8+ T cells sorted from blood, taken in a trial of the OX40 agonist ivuxolimab. Every receptor here comes from an adult with an advanced solid tumor such as melanoma, head and neck, liver or kidney cancer.

This clone was observed once. This chain uses TRBV5-8 with TRBJ1-2; D perhaps matches TRBD1 (5 bases). The CDR3 contains 15 residues. Deletions cut 1 base from V and 5 bases from J, with 15 bases between. Germline V lookup: CDR1 SGHTS, CDR2 YDEGEE. CDR3 coding DNA: TGTGCCAGCAGCTTGCAGGGTGTCAAAGGGTATGGCTACACCTTC. This encodes CASSLQGVKGYGYTF.

V gene TRBV9 combines with J gene TRBJ2-7; TRBD2 is a possible D gene (5 bases). CDR1 is SGDLS, CDR2 YYNGEE, per germline. The V and J ends lost 0 bases and 2 bases respectively, with 9 bases between them. CDR3 length: 14 amino acids. CDR3 sequence (DNA): TGTGCCAGCAGCGTAGGGGAGCTACCCTACGAGCAGTACTTC. Translated: CASSVGELPYEQYF.

CDR3 sequence: CASSYSRGSGELFF. The CDR3 coding sequence is TGTGCCAGCAGTTACTCGAGAGGGTCCGGGGAGCTGTTTTTT. This chain uses TRBV6-5 with TRBJ2-2; D may be TRBD2 (5 bases). Germline V lookup: CDR1 MNHEY, CDR2 SVGAGI. Trimming shortened V by 0 bases and J by 6 bases, and 8 bases separated the two germline ends. The CDR3 consists of 14 residues.

V is TRBV7-6 and J is TRBJ1-1; TRBD1 agrees at 8 bases. J gave up 3 bases and V 4 bases, and 4 bases lay outside the gene matches. Looked up from germline, CDR1 is SGHVS and CDR2 is FNYEAQ. This CDR3 region has 14 residues. This CDR3 reads CASSWTGSDTEAFF. CDR3 bases: TGTGCCAGCAGCTGGACAGGGTCGGACACTGAAGCTTTCTTT.

The chain is built from TRBV7-9 and TRBJ2-3; D not certain. Trimming removed 1 base from V and 4 bases from J, with 6 bases in between. The germline gives CDR1 SEHNR, CDR2 FQNEAQ (reference sequence). This CDR3 comprises 13 residues. CDR3 loop: CASSLGVADTQYF. The DNA for the CDR3 is TGTGCCAGCAGCTTAGGAGTCGCAGATACGCAGTATTTT.